Listed here are 24 T cell receptor beta chains from one sample, sequenced in a study of T cell responses to AZD1222 COVID-19 vaccine. Data came from immunoSEQ multiplex PCR; TCRdb stores just in-frame clones and leaves some out. The data contain about 120,000 clones, around 93% of them singletons. This specimen consisted of peripheral blood, obtained 28 days after the second AZD1222 dose. The receptors originated from an adult who received the AZD1222 COVID-19 vaccine.

The genes are TRBV7-2 and TRBJ1-1; 9 bases are shared with TRBD1. CDR1 and CDR2 from the germline V gene are SGHTA and FQGNSA. The CDR3 spans 15 residues. V trimming: 6 bases; J trimming: 4 bases; junction bases outside the gene matches: 9. CDR3 region: CASSPRTGAGTEAFF. The CDR3 coding sequence is TGTGCCAGCAGTCCCAGGACAGGGGCCGGCACTGAAGCTTTCTTT.

V usage is TRBV2 and J usage is TRBJ2-7; TRBD1 matches at 9 bases. Trimming took 7 bases from V and 7 from J; bases not matched to a gene: 11. CDR3 length: 14 residues. Looked up from germline, CDR1 is SNHLY and CDR2 is FYNNEI. Here the CDR3 DNA reads TGTGCCAGCACAGTAACAGGGGGCTCACGGGAGCAGTACTTC. Protein product: CASTVTGGSREQYF.

The chain uses TRBV19 and TRBJ1-1, with 9 bases fitting TRBD1. The CDR3 extends over 13 amino acids. The trim removed 4 bases at V and 4 bases at J, leaving 1 base unmatched. Germline values: CDR1 LNHDA, CDR2 SQIVND (reference sequence). The CDR3 sequence: CASSKTGGTEAFF. CDR3 in DNA: TGTGCCAGTAGTAAGACAGGGGGCACTGAAGCTTTCTTT.

The chain joins TRBV4-2 to TRBJ1-4; D gene uncertain. With 1 base removed from V and 4 bases from J, the gap between germline ends came to 10 bases. The CDR3 runs to 15 residues. Looked up from germline, CDR1 is LGHNA and CDR2 is YNFKEQ. The CDR3 is CASSQGPTSNEKLFF. CDR3 nucleotides: TGTGCCAGCAGCCAAGGACCGACGAGTAATGAAAAACTGTTTTTT.

V usage is TRBV20-1 and J usage is TRBJ2-1, with 7 bases that match TRBD1. Germline V CDR1 and CDR2: DFQATT, SNEGSKA (reference sequence). Losses at the gene ends were 1 base for V and 15 bases for J; bases not matched to a gene: 6. This CDR3 is built from 11 residues. The CDR3 reads CSARGQGVLFF. The CDR3 bases are TGCAGTGCTAGAGGACAGGGTGTATTGTTCTTC.

The V call is TRBV18, the J call TRBJ2-1; possible D gene TRBD2, 6 bases. Trimming pared 3 bases from V and 4 bases from J, leaving 13 bases between. This CDR3 has 15 amino acids. Germline V gene data show CDR1 as KGHSH and CDR2 as LQKENI. The CDR3 sequence: CASSPPGLPYNEQFF. The CDR3 nucleotides are TGTGCCAGCTCACCTCCGGGACTTCCATACAATGAGCAGTTCTTC.

A single count supports this clone. The V and J genes are TRBV10-3 and TRBJ2-1; the D call may be TRBD1 or TRBD2 (7 bases each). CDR3 length: 16 amino acids. Trimming shortened V by 4 bases and J by 8 bases, and 21 bases separated the two germline ends. CDR1 and CDR2 (germline): ENHRY, SYGVKD. CDR3 DNA sequence: TGTGCCATCAGTGGCGAATTGGTGGGAGGGGGCGATGAGCAGTTCTTC. It is translated as CAISGELVGGGDEQFF.

The J gene is TRBJ2-2, the V gene TRBV18, with no clear D. The CDR3 loop spans 16 amino acids. Trimming cost V 4 bases and J 0 bases, with 12 bases left between them. The germline CDR1 and CDR2 sequences are KGHSH and LQKENI. CDR3 bases: TGTGCCAGCTCACTCAATCGACCGGCGAACACCGGGGAGCTGTTTTTT. It is translated as CASSLNRPANTGELFF.

The chain has TRBV11-2 and TRBJ1-3; D ambiguous. Between the trimmed V and J ends, which lost 0 bases and 5 bases, there was a span of 5 bases. Germline V gene sequence: CDR1 SGHAT, CDR2 FQNNGV. This CDR3 has 13 amino acids. Here the CDR3 DNA reads TGTGCCAGCAGCTTAGATAGGAGAAACACCATATATTTT. This translates into CASSLDRRNTIYF.

The chain links TRBV3-1 (or the pseudogene TRBV3-2) to TRBJ1-5, with D perhaps matching TRBD1 (5 bases). The CDR3 consists of 18 residues. Germline V CDR1 and CDR2: LGHDT, YNNKEL (reference sequence). Trimming took off 1 base at V and 3 bases at J, with 19 bases between the two ends. DNA for the CDR3: TGTGCCAGCAGCCAAGGGGGCGCTGGGACGATCTTCAATCAGCCCCAGCATTTT. Residues: CASSQGGAGTIFNQPQHF.

The V gene is TRBV28, the J gene TRBJ1-2; D unclear. V lost 8 bases, J lost 8 bases, and 15 bases lay in between. The CDR3 is 12 amino acids. The germline gives CDR1 MDHEN, CDR2 SYDVKM. DNA for the CDR3: TGTGCCAGCCATCAGTCCGCCGGCGGCTACACCTTC. It codes for CASHQSAGGYTF.

The chain recombines TRBV6-5 with TRBJ1-1; no reliable D call. This CDR3 has 12 amino acids. Germline V gene sequence: CDR1 MNHEY, CDR2 SVGAGI. V gave up 7 bases and J gave up 5 bases, with 11 bases separating them. The CDR3, as DNA: TGTGCCAGCACCATTTTAGGGACTGAAGCTTTCTTT. Residues: CASTILGTEAFF.

The chain joins TRBV27 to TRBJ1-4; D gene unclear. Germline lookup yields CDR1 MNHEY and CDR2 SMNVEV (reference sequence). Trimming cost V 2 bases and J 8 bases, with 18 bases left between them. The CDR3 is 16 amino acids. Here the CDR3 reads CASSLSRIFAGEKLFF. The DNA for the CDR3 is TGTGCCAGCAGTTTAAGTCGGATTTTCGCGGGGGAAAAACTGTTTTTT.

The rearrangement links TRBV14 to TRBJ1-1; TRBD1 is a possible D gene (5 bases). The germline V and J ends were trimmed by 3 bases and 3 bases, with 20 bases remaining between them. Germline CDR1 reads SGHDN; CDR2 reads FVKESK. CDR3 length: 17 residues. The CDR3 DNA is TGTGCCAGCAGCCACCCCGGGACTTATTTTCAAGACACTGAAGCTTTCTTT. This codes for CASSHPGTYFQDTEAFF.

This clone has more than one count but fewer than ten. The CDR3 spells CASSEPGRPPYEQYF. DNA for the CDR3: TGTGCCAGCAGTGAGCCGGGACGGCCTCCCTACGAGCAGTACTTC. The chain couples TRBV6-1 to TRBJ2-7, with D perhaps given as TRBD1 or TRBD2 (5 bases each). The CDR3 is 15 residues long. The V gene lost 3 bases and the J gene lost 2 bases, with 14 bases spanning the gap. Germline lookup yields CDR1 MNHNS and CDR2 SASEGT.

J is TRBJ2-7 and V is TRBV7-8; perhaps TRBD2 as D (6 bases). The CDR3 consists of 16 residues. CDR1 and CDR2 (germline): SGHVS, FQNEAQ. V lost 3 bases to trimming and J lost 3 bases, with 18 bases between them. The CDR3 DNA sequence: TGTGCCAGCAGCTTTCAGTCGGGACTGCTCAACTACGAGCAGTACTTC. It translates to CASSFQSGLLNYEQYF.

The rearrangement joins TRBV19 to TRBJ2-3; 8 bases agree with TRBD2. The CDR3 sequence is 19 residues long. Trimming at V came to 5 bases and at J to 0 bases, leaving 16 bases not matched to a gene. CDR1 and CDR2 (germline): LNHDA, SQIVND (reference sequence). The CDR3 loop is CASSVSHRRGATSTDTQYF. For the CDR3, the DNA is TGTGCCAGTAGTGTCTCCCATAGGCGGGGGGCGACTAGCACAGATACGCAGTATTTT. Combining the CDR3 with reference TRBV19 and TRBJ2-3 gives the whole variable domain DGGITQSPKYLFRKEGQNVTLSCEQNLNHDAMYWYRQDPGQGLRLIYYSQIVNDFQKGDIAEGYSVSREKKESFPLTVTSAQKNPTAFYLCASSVSHRRGATSTDTQYFGPGTRLTVL.

J is TRBJ1-4 and V is TRBV28; 7 bases align to TRBD1. The CDR3 runs to 14 residues. The J segment lost 7 bases and the V segment lost 6 bases, leaving 8 bases of the junction unmatched. Germline lookup yields CDR1 MDHEN and CDR2 SYDVKM. The CDR3 DNA reads as TGTGCCAGCAGGGTAGGGGGCGCCGCTGAAAAACTGTTTTTT. Encoded protein: CASRVGGAAEKLFF.

The V call is TRBV7-9, the J call TRBJ1-6; 11 positions match TRBD1. Losses at the gene ends were 3 bases for V and 10 bases for J; bases not matched to a gene: 11. The germline V gene has CDR1 SEHNR and CDR2 FQNEAQ (reference sequence). The CDR3 is 17 residues long. The CDR3 is CASSFGTGGGLSSPLHF. As DNA, the CDR3 is TGTGCCAGCAGCTTTGGGACAGGGGGTGGGCTTTCCTCACCCCTCCACTTT. Variable domain in full (rest from reference TRBV7-9 and TRBJ1-6): DTGVSQNPRHKITKRGQNVTFRCDPISEHNRLYWYRQTLGQGPEFLTYFQNEAQLEKSRLLSDRFSAERPKGSFSTLEIQRTEQGDSAMYLCASSFGTGGGLSSPLHFGNGTRLTVT.

This chain uses TRBV11-2 with TRBJ2-2, with D perhaps TRBD1 (7 bases). The CDR3 runs 15 residues. V lost 1 base, J lost 5 bases, and 11 bases lay in between. In germline, CDR1 is SGHAT, CDR2 FQNNGV. The CDR3 sequence: CASSLGAGGTGELFF. The CDR3 DNA reads TGTGCCAGCAGCTTAGGGGCAGGGGGGACCGGGGAGCTGTTTTTT.

V usage is TRBV6-1 and J usage is TRBJ2-7, with 7 bases that match TRBD1. J lost 5 bases, V lost 2 bases, and 0 bases had no gene match. Germline lookup yields CDR1 MNHNS and CDR2 SASEGT. The CDR3 has 12 amino acids. CDR3 sequence (DNA): TGTGCCAGCAGTGAAAGGGGGCACGAGCAGTACTTC. This sequence encodes CASSERGHEQYF.

This chain connects TRBV12-2 to TRBJ2-2; the table's TRBD2 call for D was not verified on the DNA. TRBV12-2 has pseudogene status. The CDR3 totals 14 residues. Here the CDR3 reads CASRRNFYTGELFF. The DNA of the CDR3 is TGTGCAAGTCGCCGTAACTTTTACACCGGGGAGCTGTTTTTT.

The chain carries TRBV28 and TRBJ1-2; TRBD1 matches 8 bases. After removal of 5 bases from V and 5 bases from J, the junction contained 4 bases not matched to a gene. This CDR3 has 13 amino acids. Germline CDR1 reads MDHEN; CDR2 reads SYDVKM. The DNA of the CDR3 is TGTGCCAGCAGTACCGGACAGGGATATGGCTACACCTTC. Its translation is CASSTGQGYGYTF.

The count of this clone is one. The chain is built from TRBV7-2 and TRBJ1-1; 7 nucleotides agree with TRBD1. In germline, CDR1 is SGHTA, CDR2 FQGNSA. There are 15 residues in the CDR3. After removal of 3 bases from V and 0 bases from J, the junction contained 4 bases not matched to a gene. The CDR3 DNA reads TGTGCCAGCAGCTTGACCACAGGGGTGAACACTGAAGCTTTCTTT. It specifies CASSLTTGVNTEAFF.